These T cell receptor beta chains were read from a single sample in a study of shared clonotypes between healthy human individuals. Sequencing was performed with immunoSEQ multiplex PCR; in TCRdb, only in-frame clones are kept and a portion is missing. Of 2 million to 3 million clones listed, over 85% were seen once; the top ten hold around 0.14%. Sequences were obtained from naive CD4+ T cells sorted from blood. These TCRs come from a man between 18 and 29 years old in good health. The CDR3 runs from the conserved cysteine through the conserved F or W. Fields, in order: CDR3 protein, CDR3 DNA, clone size, J gene, D gene, V gene. A D gene is named only where the DNA matches it firmly. Where a row states a size, it is once, few, many or the class of an expanded clone; other rows omit it.

cdr3_aa: CASSQTSGGAGETQYF
cdr3_nt: TGTGCCAGCTCTCAGACTAGCGGGGGGGCCGGAGAGACCCAGTACTTC
clone_size: -
j_call: TRBJ2-5
d_call: TRBD2
v_call: TRBV18

cdr3_aa: CASSDSTVGTGELFF
cdr3_nt: TGTGCCAGCAGTGACTCAACTGTCGGGACCGGGGAGCTGTTTTTT
clone_size: -
j_call: TRBJ2-2
d_call: -
v_call: TRBV2

cdr3_aa: CASSLSPPLYGYTF
cdr3_nt: TGTGCCAGCAGTTTATCCCCCCCGCTCTATGGCTACACCTTC
clone_size: -
j_call: TRBJ1-2
d_call: -
v_call: TRBV27

cdr3_aa: CASRRQVYEQYF
cdr3_nt: TGTGCCAGCAGGAGACAGGTTTACGAGCAGTACTTC
clone_size: -
j_call: TRBJ2-7
d_call: -
v_call: TRBV2

cdr3_aa: CASSLDRPGYTF
cdr3_nt: TGTGCCAGCAGTCTCGACAGGCCTGGCTACACCTTC
clone_size: -
j_call: TRBJ1-2
d_call: -
v_call: TRBV6-6

cdr3_aa: CASSPGQGQTYEQYF
cdr3_nt: TGTGCCAGCTCACCCGGACAGGGGCAAACCTACGAGCAGTACTTC
clone_size: -
j_call: TRBJ2-7
d_call: TRBD1
v_call: TRBV18

cdr3_aa: CASSLTQLGEQYF
cdr3_nt: TGCGCCAGCAGCTTGACTCAGCTCGGGGAGCAGTACTTC
clone_size: -
j_call: TRBJ2-7
d_call: -
v_call: TRBV5-1

cdr3_aa: CASSYGGLANEQFF
cdr3_nt: TGTGCCAGCAGTTACGGGGGTTTGGCCAATGAGCAGTTCTTC
clone_size: -
j_call: TRBJ2-1
d_call: -
v_call: TRBV6-5

cdr3_aa: CASSQAGDRVYEQYF
cdr3_nt: TGTGCCAGCAGCCAAGCGGGGGATAGGGTTTACGAGCAGTACTTC
clone_size: -
j_call: TRBJ2-7
d_call: TRBD2
v_call: TRBV9

cdr3_aa: CASSEGQSYEQYF
cdr3_nt: TGCGCCAGCAGCGAAGGACAGTCCTACGAGCAGTACTTC
clone_size: -
j_call: TRBJ2-7
d_call: -
v_call: TRBV10-2

cdr3_aa: CASKEGIRGLFF
cdr3_nt: TGTGCCAGCAAAGAGGGGATACGAGGACTGTTTTTT
clone_size: -
j_call: TRBJ1-4
d_call: -
v_call: TRBV2

cdr3_aa: CASSRGGNSYEQYF
cdr3_nt: TGTGCCAGTAGTAGAGGTGGGAATTCCTACGAGCAGTACTTC
clone_size: -
j_call: TRBJ2-7
d_call: -
v_call: TRBV19

cdr3_aa: CASSLLGGSYEQYF
cdr3_nt: TGTGCCAGCAGTTTATTAGGCGGCTCCTACGAGCAGTACTTC
clone_size: -
j_call: TRBJ2-7
d_call: -
v_call: TRBV28

cdr3_aa: CAISESGSRAGELFF
cdr3_nt: TGTGCCATCAGTGAGTCTGGCTCGCGGGCCGGGGAGCTGTTTTTT
clone_size: -
j_call: TRBJ2-2
d_call: -
v_call: TRBV10-3

cdr3_aa: CASSQPPGDQFF
cdr3_nt: TGTGCCAGCAGCCAACCCCCGGGGGACCAGTTCTTC
clone_size: -
j_call: TRBJ2-1
d_call: -
v_call: TRBV11-2

cdr3_aa: CASSPERGLTDTQYF
cdr3_nt: TGTGCCAGCAGCCCCGAGCGGGGTCTCACAGATACGCAGTATTTT
clone_size: -
j_call: TRBJ2-3
d_call: TRBD2
v_call: TRBV13

cdr3_aa: CASRKGLAAYNEQFF
cdr3_nt: TGTGCCAGCAGAAAGGGACTAGCGGCCTACAATGAGCAGTTCTTC
clone_size: -
j_call: TRBJ2-1
d_call: TRBD2
v_call: TRBV9

cdr3_aa: CASEENTEAFF
cdr3_nt: TGCGCCAGCGAAGAGAACACTGAAGCTTTCTTT
clone_size: -
j_call: TRBJ1-1
d_call: -
v_call: TRBV4-3

cdr3_aa: CASSEGQVPGELFF
cdr3_nt: TGTGCCAGCAGTGAAGGACAGGTTCCCGGGGAGCTGTTTTTT
clone_size: -
j_call: TRBJ2-2
d_call: -
v_call: TRBV6-1

cdr3_aa: CASSSYQETQYF
cdr3_nt: TGTGCCAGCTCATCGTACCAAGAGACCCAGTACTTC
clone_size: once
j_call: TRBJ2-5
d_call: -
v_call: TRBV18

cdr3_aa: CASSDRRQGPYNQPQHF
cdr3_nt: TGCGCCAGCAGCGACCGGCGACAGGGGCCGTACAATCAGCCCCAGCATTTT
clone_size: -
j_call: TRBJ1-5
d_call: TRBD1
v_call: TRBV10-2

cdr3_aa: CASSPPRTGMRLYEQYF
cdr3_nt: TGTGCCAGCAGCCCCCCGCGGACAGGGATGAGACTTTACGAGCAGTACTTC
clone_size: -
j_call: TRBJ2-7
d_call: TRBD1
v_call: TRBV28

cdr3_aa: CASSLLQGDSPLHF
cdr3_nt: TGTGCCAGCAGTTTATTACAGGGGGATTCACCCCTCCACTTT
clone_size: -
j_call: TRBJ1-6
d_call: TRBD1
v_call: TRBV28

cdr3_aa: CASSSGLSTDTQYF
cdr3_nt: TGTGCCAGCAGCTCGGGTCTGAGCACAGATACGCAGTATTTT
clone_size: -
j_call: TRBJ2-3
d_call: -
v_call: TRBV9

cdr3_aa: CASSYLKHRTNEKLFF
cdr3_nt: TGTGCCAGCAGTTACCTCAAACACAGAACTAATGAAAAACTGTTTTTT
clone_size: -
j_call: TRBJ1-4
d_call: -
v_call: TRBV6-6

cdr3_aa: CASAPSGTYSPLHF
cdr3_nt: TGTGCCAGCGCCCCCTCAGGCACCTATTCACCCCTCCACTTT
clone_size: -
j_call: TRBJ1-6
d_call: -
v_call: TRBV7-8

cdr3_aa: CASSDRGRDEQFF
cdr3_nt: TGTGCCAGTAGTGACAGGGGTAGGGATGAGCAGTTCTTC
clone_size: -
j_call: TRBJ2-1
d_call: TRBD1
v_call: TRBV19

cdr3_aa: CAWSVPLGTSTDTQYF
cdr3_nt: TGTGCCTGGAGTGTCCCCCTAGGGACTAGCACAGATACGCAGTATTTT
clone_size: -
j_call: TRBJ2-3
d_call: -
v_call: TRBV30

cdr3_aa: CASSTKGAPRADTQYF
cdr3_nt: TGTGCCAGCAGTACCAAGGGGGCGCCGAGGGCAGATACGCAGTATTTT
clone_size: -
j_call: TRBJ2-3
d_call: TRBD1
v_call: TRBV28

cdr3_aa: CASSLGRGLVYEQYF
cdr3_nt: TGTGCCAGCAGCTTAGGGCGGGGGCTGGTCTACGAGCAGTACTTC
clone_size: -
j_call: TRBJ2-7
d_call: -
v_call: TRBV7-2

cdr3_aa: CASGTPNTGELFF
cdr3_nt: TGTGCCAGCGGGACTCCAAACACCGGGGAGCTGTTTTTT
clone_size: -
j_call: TRBJ2-2
d_call: -
v_call: TRBV5-8

cdr3_aa: CAISASGPNEQFF
cdr3_nt: TGTGCCATCAGTGCTAGCGGGCCCAATGAGCAGTTCTTC
clone_size: -
j_call: TRBJ2-1
d_call: TRBD2
v_call: TRBV10-3

cdr3_aa: CASSDPGRADTQYF
cdr3_nt: TGTGCCAGCAGTGATCCGGGGAGGGCAGATACGCAGTATTTT
clone_size: -
j_call: TRBJ2-3
d_call: TRBD2
v_call: TRBV11-3

cdr3_aa: CASSWGGPYNEQFF
cdr3_nt: TGTGCCAGCAGCTGGGGGGGCCCCTACAATGAGCAGTTCTTC
clone_size: -
j_call: TRBJ2-1
d_call: -
v_call: TRBV5-4

cdr3_aa: CASSYSVAGISYEQYF
cdr3_nt: TGTGCCAGCAGTTACTCAGTGGCAGGGATTTCCTACGAGCAGTACTTC
clone_size: -
j_call: TRBJ2-7
d_call: -
v_call: TRBV6-5